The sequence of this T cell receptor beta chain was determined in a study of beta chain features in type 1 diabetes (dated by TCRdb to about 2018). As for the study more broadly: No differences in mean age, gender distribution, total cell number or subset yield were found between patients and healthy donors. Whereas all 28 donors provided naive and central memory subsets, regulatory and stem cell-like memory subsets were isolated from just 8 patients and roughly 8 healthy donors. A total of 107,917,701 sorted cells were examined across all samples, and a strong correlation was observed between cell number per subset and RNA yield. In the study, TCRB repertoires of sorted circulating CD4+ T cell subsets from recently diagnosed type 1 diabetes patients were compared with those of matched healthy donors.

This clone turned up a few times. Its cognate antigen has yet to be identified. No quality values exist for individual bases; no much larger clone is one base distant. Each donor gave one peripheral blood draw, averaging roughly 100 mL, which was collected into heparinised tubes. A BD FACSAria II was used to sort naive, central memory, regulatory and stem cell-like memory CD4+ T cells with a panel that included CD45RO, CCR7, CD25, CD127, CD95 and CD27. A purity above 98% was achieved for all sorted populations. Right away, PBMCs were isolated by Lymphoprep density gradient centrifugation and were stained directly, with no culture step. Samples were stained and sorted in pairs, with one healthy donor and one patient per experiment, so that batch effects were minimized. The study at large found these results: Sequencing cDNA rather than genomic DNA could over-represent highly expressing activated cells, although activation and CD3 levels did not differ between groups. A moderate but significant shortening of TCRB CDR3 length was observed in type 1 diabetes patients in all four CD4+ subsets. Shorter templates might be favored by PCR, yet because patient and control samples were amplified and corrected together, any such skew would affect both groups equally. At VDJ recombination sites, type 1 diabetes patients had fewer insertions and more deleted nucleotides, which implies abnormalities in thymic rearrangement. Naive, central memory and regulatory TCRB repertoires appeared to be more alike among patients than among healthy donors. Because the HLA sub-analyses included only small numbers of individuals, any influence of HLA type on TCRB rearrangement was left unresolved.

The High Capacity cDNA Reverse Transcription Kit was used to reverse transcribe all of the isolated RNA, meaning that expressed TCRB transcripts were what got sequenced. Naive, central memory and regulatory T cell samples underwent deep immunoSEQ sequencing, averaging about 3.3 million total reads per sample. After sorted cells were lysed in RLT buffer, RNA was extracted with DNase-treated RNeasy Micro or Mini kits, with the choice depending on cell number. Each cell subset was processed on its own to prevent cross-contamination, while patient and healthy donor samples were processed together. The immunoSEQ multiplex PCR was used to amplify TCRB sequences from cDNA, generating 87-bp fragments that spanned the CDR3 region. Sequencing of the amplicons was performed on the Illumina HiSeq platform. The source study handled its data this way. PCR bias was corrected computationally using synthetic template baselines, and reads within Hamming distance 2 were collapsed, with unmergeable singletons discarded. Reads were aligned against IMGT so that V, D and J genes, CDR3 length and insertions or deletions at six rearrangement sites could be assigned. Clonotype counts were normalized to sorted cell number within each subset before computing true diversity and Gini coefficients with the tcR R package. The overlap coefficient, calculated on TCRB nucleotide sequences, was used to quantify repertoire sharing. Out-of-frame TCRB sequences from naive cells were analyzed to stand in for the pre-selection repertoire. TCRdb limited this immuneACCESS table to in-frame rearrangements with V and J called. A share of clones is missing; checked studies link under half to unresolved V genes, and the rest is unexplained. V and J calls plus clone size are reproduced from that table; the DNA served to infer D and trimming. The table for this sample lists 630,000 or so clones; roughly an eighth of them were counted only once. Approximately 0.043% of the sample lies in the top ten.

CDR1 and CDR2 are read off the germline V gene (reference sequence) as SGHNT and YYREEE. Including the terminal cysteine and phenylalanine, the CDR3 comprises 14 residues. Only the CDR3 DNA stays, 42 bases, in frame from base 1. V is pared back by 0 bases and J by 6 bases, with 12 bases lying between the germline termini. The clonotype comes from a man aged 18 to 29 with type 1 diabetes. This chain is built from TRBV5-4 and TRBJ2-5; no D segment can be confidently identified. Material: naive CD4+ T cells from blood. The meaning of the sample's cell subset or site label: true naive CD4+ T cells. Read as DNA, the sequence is TGTGCCAGCAGCTTGGCAGATAAGCCGAAGACCCAGTACTTC. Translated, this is CASSLADKPKTQYF.